This T cell receptor (beta chain) was observed in a study of cytomegalovirus exposure and HLA in healthy donors. PCR involved 60 Vbeta and 13 Jbeta primers. Clones were sequenced by immunoSEQ multiplex PCR, and TCRdb holds only the in-frame ones, with some missing. The repertoire holds about 130,000 clones, just under 80% seen once, with about 1.8% in the top ten. The CDR3 sequence is 14 residues long. CDR1 GTSNPN and CDR2 SVGIG come from the germline V gene (reference sequence). J lost 2 bases, V lost 2 bases, and 6 bases had no gene match. This clone was seen once. This chain links TRBV30 with TRBJ2-7; 7 positions agree with TRBD1. Sequencing was carried out using PBMCs. The TCR comes from a woman aged 40 to 50 in good health and CMV-seronegative. The CDR3 reads CAWSRGQPAYEQYF. CDR3 in DNA: TGTGCCTGGAGTCGGGGACAGCCAGCCTACGAGCAGTACTTC.